In this sample, the clone carrying this T cell receptor beta chain turned up a few times. The data are from a study of cytomegalovirus exposure and HLA in healthy donors. Vbeta (60) and Jbeta (13) primers were used in the PCR. Using immunoSEQ multiplex PCR, the repertoire was profiled, and TCRdb retains in-frame clones only, with some absent. This table holds some 100,000 clones, 70% to 80% found once. This CDR3 spans 15 amino acids. Germline V gene lookup returns CDR1 GTSNPN and CDR2 SVGIG (reference sequence). V shed 0 bases and J 7 bases; nucleotides not matched to a gene: 8. Sequenced: PBMCs. The TCR comes from a woman aged 35 to 49 in good health and CMV-seropositive. The chain is built from TRBV30 and TRBJ1-4; 7 bases match TRBD1. The CDR3 coding sequence is TGTGCCTGGAGTGTTCAGGGGGTTGGGAGTGAAAAACTGTTTTTT. Amino acid sequence: CAWSVQGVGSEKLFF.